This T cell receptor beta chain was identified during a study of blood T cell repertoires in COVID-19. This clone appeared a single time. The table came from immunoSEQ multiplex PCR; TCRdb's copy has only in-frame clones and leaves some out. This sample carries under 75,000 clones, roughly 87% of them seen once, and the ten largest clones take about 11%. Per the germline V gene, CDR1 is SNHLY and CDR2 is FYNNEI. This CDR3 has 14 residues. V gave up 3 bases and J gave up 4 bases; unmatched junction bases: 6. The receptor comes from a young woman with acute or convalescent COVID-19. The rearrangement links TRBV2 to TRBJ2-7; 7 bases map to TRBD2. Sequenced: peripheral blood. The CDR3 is CASSDHGGRYEQYF. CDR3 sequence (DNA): TGTGCCAGCAGTGATCACGGGGGGAGGTACGAGCAGTACTTC. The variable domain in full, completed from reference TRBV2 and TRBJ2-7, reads EPEVTQTPSHQVTQMGQEVILRCVPISNHLYFYWYRQILGQKVEFLVSFYNNEISEKSEIFDDQFSVERPDGSNFTLKIRSTKLEDSAMYFCASSDHGGRYEQYFGPGTRLTVT.